This T cell receptor (beta chain) was recorded in a study of cytotoxic CD8 clonotypes in ibrutinib-treated CLL. Study in general: Each sample contained, on average, 255,043 productive templates and roughly 100,000 productive rearrangements.

Assay: immunoSEQ multiplex PCR; the TCRdb copy retains only in-frame clones and omits some. Of some 19,000 clones detected, over 75% appear once; the ten largest clones hold about 6%. The V gene's germline CDR1 is LGHNA and CDR2 YNFKEQ. The V end lost 5 bases, the J end lost 0 bases, and 11 bases lay between the germline ends. CDR3 length: 15 amino acids. Around 2.2 micrograms of genomic DNA came from cryopreserved PBMCs for TCR beta libraries. The input for sequencing was PBMCs, taken before ibrutinib treatment. The chain has TRBV4-2 and TRBJ1-3, with a tentative D call TRBD1 (5 bases). This TCR was recovered from a human donor with chronic lymphocytic leukemia. The chain's CDR3 is CASSSTTDSGNTIYF. In DNA, the CDR3 is TGTGCCAGCAGCTCCACGACAGACTCTGGAAACACCATATATTTT.